These 32 T cell receptor beta chains were all obtained from the same sample, sequenced in a study of human T cells and chemical hapten exposure. Each CDR3 protein is one row after TCRdb ran MiXCR on the RACE reads. This table holds around 110,000 distinct CDR3 sequences, 12% found once. This sample's time point: patch test 1, 2 weeks after DPC sensitization. As for treatment: therapeutic diphenylcyclopropenone sensitization with weekly scalp DPC. The source material was whole blood, sampled in connection with sensitization to the hapten diphenylcyclopropenone (DPC). The receptors shown here come from a woman in her forties or fifties with alopecia areata. Some clones in this sample may be carry-over from other donors' samples.

This clonotype has only a few counts. This chain joins TRBV5-1 and TRBJ2-5; D is perhaps TRBD1 (5 bases). The CDR3 runs to 14 residues. V lost 2 bases and J 5 bases, leaving 13 bases between the germline ends. Germline V lookup: CDR1 SGHRS, CDR2 YFSETQ. The CDR3 nucleotides are TGCGCCAGCAGCTTAGACAGATTCGGGGAGACCCAGTACTTC. This gives the protein CASSLDRFGETQYF.

This clonotype turned up a few times. The chain couples TRBV3-1 to TRBJ2-1; weak D call: TRBD1 (6 bases). Trimming cost V 1 base and J 0 bases, with 10 bases left between them. Per germline, CDR1 LGHDT and CDR2 YNNKEL (reference sequence). The CDR3 runs 16 residues. CDR3 in amino acids: CASSQVVTGSYNEQFF. For the CDR3, the DNA is TGTGCCAGCAGCCAAGTTGTGACAGGCTCCTACAATGAGCAGTTCTTC.

This sequence joins TRBV29-1 and TRBJ1-1, with 10 positions matching TRBD1. CDR3 length: 13 amino acids. Per the germline V gene, CDR1 is SQVTM and CDR2 is ANQGSEA. V shed 0 bases, J shed 10 bases, and the junction held 5 bases outside the gene matches. The CDR3 DNA is TGCAGCGTTGAAGAAGACAGGGGGCTTCTAGCTTTCTTT. This translates into CSVEEDRGLLAFF.

This clonotype was recorded many times. The CDR3 region has the DNA TGCCTAGTTACGAGGACTAGCGGGAGCGATGAGCAGTTCTTC. Its protein product is CLVTRTSGSDEQFF. This chain links TRBV29-1 with TRBJ2-1, with 13 bases matching TRBD2. Germline CDR1 SQVTM, CDR2 ANQGSEA. CDR3 length: 14 amino acids.

This clonotype was seen more than once but under ten times. V gene TRBV7-9 combines with J gene TRBJ2-2; D may correspond to TRBD1 or TRBD2 (5 bases each). The CDR3 covers 15 residues. CDR1 and CDR2 (germline): SEHNR, FQNEAQ (reference sequence). V was pared by 6 bases and J by 2 bases, with 13 bases between. The CDR3 sequence: CASRTGTPNTGELFF. CDR3 bases: TGTGCCAGCAGGACCGGGACGCCAAACACCGGGGAGCTGTTTTTT.

This clonotype occurred a few times. The chain recombines TRBV6-1 with TRBJ2-2; 11 bases are shared with TRBD2. CDR3 length: 15 residues. The ends lost 5 bases at V and 7 bases at J; junction bases unmatched: 6. The germline V gene encodes CDR1 MNHNS and CDR2 SASEGT. CDR3 in DNA: TGTGCCAGCAGTCGGAGACTAGCGGGGAACGGGGAGCTGTTTTTT. Translating it yields CASSRRLAGNGELFF.

This clonotype was observed many times. The genes are TRBV5-4 and TRBJ1-6, with D unresolved. Germline loops: CDR1 SGHNT, CDR2 YYREEE (reference sequence). CDR3 size: 16 residues. V was shortened by 0 bases and J by 0 bases, with 7 bases between the two germline ends. Here the CDR3 DNA reads TGTGCCAGCAGCTTGGCTCTAAGCTCCTATAATTCACCCCTCCACTTT. Protein: CASSLALSSYNSPLHF.

This clonotype was picked up many times. This chain connects TRBV6-2 or TRBV6-3 to TRBJ2-7; D remains ambiguous. Looked up from germline, CDR1 is MNHEY and CDR2 is SVGEGT. The CDR3 covers 12 residues. Trimming removed 6 bases from V and 7 bases from J, with 13 bases in between. Written as DNA, the CDR3 is TGTGCCAGCAGCCTACAGAGGATGGAGCAGTACTTC. This translates into CASSLQRMEQYF.

This clonotype came up a few times. V gene TRBV6-5 combines with J gene TRBJ2-7, with 7 bases matching TRBD1. This CDR3 has 14 amino acids. With V trimmed by 2 bases and J by 1 base, 2 bases remained unmatched. Germline CDR1 reads MNHEY; CDR2 reads SVGAGI. The CDR3 loop is CASSYGRGSYEQYF. The CDR3 nucleotides are TGTGCCAGCAGTTACGGCAGGGGGTCCTACGAGCAGTACTTC.

The gene calls are TRBV18 and TRBJ1-5; 7 bases agree with TRBD1. The CDR3 is made up of 14 amino acids. V was pared by 2 bases and J by 6 bases, with 4 bases of the junction left unmatched. The germline V gene encodes CDR1 KGHSH and CDR2 LQKENI. CDR3 nucleotide sequence: TGTGCCAGCTCACCATGGGGGGACAGTCAGCCCCAGCATTTT. Its translation: CASSPWGDSQPQHF. The variable domain in full, completed from reference TRBV18 and TRBJ1-5, reads NAGVMQNPRHLVRRRGQEARLRCSPMKGHSHVYWYRQLPEEGLKFMVYLQKENIIDESGMPKERFSAEFPKEGPSILRIQQVVRGDSAAYFCASSPWGDSQPQHFGDGTRLSIL.

This clonotype was detected only a few times. The chain links TRBV18 to TRBJ1-5; 7 nucleotides match TRBD1. From germline, CDR1 is KGHSH and CDR2 LQKENI. The CDR3 loop spans 16 amino acids. After removal of 4 bases from V and 1 base from J, the junction contained 7 bases not matched to a gene. The CDR3 coding sequence is TGTGCCAGCTCACGAGAGGGACAGATGAGCAATCAGCCCCAGCATTTT. It yields the protein CASSREGQMSNQPQHF.

V usage is TRBV29-1 and J usage is TRBJ1-4; 7 bases fit TRBD1. Looked up from germline, CDR1 is SQVTM and CDR2 is ANQGSEA. Trimming removed 7 bases from V and 0 bases from J; junction bases left unmatched: 2. The CDR3 has 13 residues. This CDR3 reads CSAQGATNEKLFF. In DNA, the CDR3 is TGCAGCGCGCAGGGGGCAACTAATGAAAAACTGTTTTTT.

This clonotype was seen at least ten times. This chain links TRBV7-2 with TRBJ1-1; 7 nucleotides agree with TRBD1. The trim removed 5 bases at V and 4 bases at J, leaving 7 bases unmatched. Germline V gene lookup returns CDR1 SGHTA and CDR2 FQGNSA. This CDR3 is 14 amino acids long. CDR3 in amino acids: CASSVRQGPTEAFF. The CDR3 bases are TGTGCCAGCAGCGTGCGACAGGGTCCCACTGAAGCTTTCTTT.

In its sample, this clonotype was seen once. This chain joins TRBV12-3 or TRBV12-4 and TRBJ1-1; D unresolved. The CDR3 spans 14 residues. Trimming pared 1 base from V and 1 base from J, leaving 7 bases between. The CDR3 loop reads CASSLGWGNTEAFF. The CDR3 DNA reads TGTGCCAGCAGTTTAGGATGGGGGAACACTGAAGCTTTCTTT.

This rearrangement joins TRBV9 to TRBJ2-7; the D gene is possibly TRBD2 (6 bases). The CDR3 contains 16 residues. With 4 bases removed from V and 4 bases from J, the gap between germline ends came to 21 bases. Germline V gives CDR1 SGDLS, CDR2 YYNGEE. The CDR3 DNA sequence: TGTGCCAGCAGCCCCCATAGCGGTCGGAGGTTGTACGAGCAGTACTTC. It specifies CASSPHSGRRLYEQYF. Full variable domain (outside the CDR3, taken from reference TRBV9 and TRBJ2-7): DSGVTQTPKHLITATGQRVTLRCSPRSGDLSVYWYQQSLDQGLQFLIQYYNGEERAKGNILERFSAQQFPDLHSELNLSSLELGDSALYFCASSPHSGRRLYEQYFGPGTRLTVT.

V is TRBV7-6 and J is TRBJ1-5, with a possible D match to TRBD1 (5 bases). The germline CDR1 and CDR2 sequences are SGHVS and FNYEAQ. CDR3 size: 16 residues. The ends were cut back, 2 bases at V and 5 bases at J, with 16 bases in the middle. DNA of the CDR3: TGTGCCAGCAGCTTATTGGCAGGGTCTGGAGATCAGCCCCAGCATTTT. Residues: CASSLLAGSGDQPQHF.

This clonotype was observed many times. The chain carries TRBV27 and TRBJ1-5; 8 bases align to TRBD1. CDR1 is MNHEY and CDR2 is SMNVEV in the germline V gene (reference sequence). There are 16 residues in the CDR3. Unmatched junction bases numbered 5, after V lost 2 bases and J lost 2 bases. The CDR3 region has the DNA TGTGCCAGCAGTTTAGGGGAGGGACAGGGCAATCAGCCCCAGCATTTT. As protein: CASSLGEGQGNQPQHF.

V and J are TRBV4-3 and TRBJ1-2, with a tentative D call TRBD1 (6 bases). The CDR3 runs 14 residues. Trimming shortened V by 1 base and J by 4 bases, and 10 bases separated the two germline ends. From germline, CDR1 is LGHNA and CDR2 YSLEER. The CDR3 DNA reads TGCGCCAGCAGCCAAGGAGGGGGATTCTATGGCTACACCTTC. Its protein product is CASSQGGGFYGYTF.

This chain uses TRBV5-1 with TRBJ1-2; tentative D call: TRBD1 (6 bases). Trimming shortened V by 4 bases and J by 8 bases, and 12 bases separated the two germline ends. Germline-derived CDR1 and CDR2 are SGHRS and YFSETQ. This CDR3 contains 12 residues. The CDR3 DNA reads as TGCGCCAGCAGCCCCGCAGGGGACGGCTACACCTTC. Translating it yields CASSPAGDGYTF.

The J gene is TRBJ1-2, the V gene TRBV10-3; D ambiguous. Trimming took 3 bases from V and 4 from J, leaving 9 bases between them. Germline lookup yields CDR1 ENHRY and CDR2 SYGVKD. This CDR3 spans 13 amino acids. The CDR3 nucleotides read TGTGCCATCAGTGAAGGACCCGTCTATGGCTACACCTTC. This gives the protein CAISEGPVYGYTF.

This clonotype showed up just a few times. The V gene is TRBV3-1, the J gene TRBJ2-7; 8 nucleotides agree with TRBD1. The CDR3 totals 16 residues. V shed 5 bases, J shed 3 bases, and the junction held 12 bases outside the gene matches. The germline V gene has CDR1 LGHDT and CDR2 YNNKEL (reference sequence). CDR3 sequence (DNA): TGTGCCAGCAGCTACGGGACAGGCGTCTTAATCTACGAGCAGTACTTC. Its protein product is CASSYGTGVLIYEQYF.

This clonotype was seen a single time. The V and J genes are TRBV14 and TRBJ2-1; D not resolved. Germline-derived CDR1 and CDR2 are SGHDN and FVKESK. V was pared by 0 bases and J by 2 bases, with 11 bases between. The CDR3 is 16 residues long. The CDR3 DNA reads TGTGCCAGCAGCCAAGATTGGGCCATAACCTACAATGAGCAGTTCTTC. Translated: CASSQDWAITYNEQFF.

This chain joins TRBV4-2 and TRBJ1-2; D is perhaps TRBD1 (6 bases). From germline, CDR1 is LGHNA and CDR2 YNFKEQ. The germline V and J ends were trimmed by 3 bases and 4 bases, with 12 bases remaining between them. This CDR3 contains 14 residues. CDR3 residues: CASSQEKGGYGYTF. The CDR3 DNA sequence: TGTGCCAGCAGCCAGGAAAAGGGGGGCTATGGCTACACCTTC.

This clonotype has a handful of counts. CDR3 region: CASSIGLDSAKNIQYF. CDR3 bases: TGTGCCAGTAGTATAGGACTAGATTCAGCCAAAAACATTCAGTACTTC. The rearrangement uses TRBV19 and TRBJ2-4, with a possible D match to TRBD2 (6 bases). The CDR3 loop spans 16 amino acids. The V and J ends lost 1 base and 0 bases respectively, with 10 bases between them. Germline V lookup: CDR1 LNHDA, CDR2 SQIVND (reference sequence).

The rearrangement joins TRBV28 to TRBJ2-7, with a tentative D call TRBD1 (5 bases). Germline CDR1 MDHEN, CDR2 SYDVKM. V dropped 4 bases and J dropped 2 bases, with 21 bases sitting between them. There are 17 residues in the CDR3. The CDR3 region is CASSSTMGRIPPYEQYF. The CDR3 DNA reads as TGTGCCAGCAGTTCCACGATGGGGCGGATCCCCCCCTACGAGCAGTACTTC. Full variable domain (outside the CDR3, taken from reference TRBV28 and TRBJ2-7): DVKVTQSSRYLVKRTGEKVFLECVQDMDHENMFWYRQDPGLGLRLIYFSYDVKMKEKGDIPEGYSVSREKKERFSLILESASTNQTSMYLCASSSTMGRIPPYEQYFGPGTRLTVT.

The genes are TRBV6-4 and TRBJ2-3, with 8 bases identical to TRBD1. J gave up 0 bases and V 5 bases, and 4 bases lay outside the gene matches. The CDR3 spans 15 residues. Looked up from germline, CDR1 is MRHNA and CDR2 is SNTAGT. This CDR3 reads CASSTRTGSTDTQYF. The CDR3 DNA sequence: TGTGCCAGCAGTACCCGGACAGGGAGCACAGATACGCAGTATTTT.

At least ten counts were recorded for this clonotype. The chain recombines TRBV6-2 or TRBV6-3 with TRBJ1-1, with 8 bases that match TRBD1. After removal of 5 bases from V and 5 bases from J, the junction contained 13 bases not matched to a gene. Germline V CDR1 and CDR2: MNHEY, SVGEGT. This CDR3 is 16 amino acids long. This CDR3 is CASSNLGTGGRTEAFF. DNA of the CDR3: TGTGCCAGCAGTAACCTTGGGACAGGTGGGAGGACTGAAGCTTTCTTT.

The genes are TRBV29-1 and TRBJ2-4; possibly TRBD1 for D (6 bases). This CDR3 contains 13 residues. CDR1 is SQVTM and CDR2 is ANQGSEA in the germline V gene. The ends were cut back, 6 bases at V and 3 bases at J, with 12 bases in the middle. CDR3 sequence (DNA): TGCAGCGTCCGGGACACCGGCAAAAACATTCAGTACTTC. Encoded protein: CSVRDTGKNIQYF.

This clonotype was found many times. This sequence joins TRBV7-9 and TRBJ2-7; D uncertain. V lost 1 base and J 3 bases, leaving 10 bases between the germline ends. The CDR3 is 14 residues long. The V gene's germline CDR1 is SEHNR and CDR2 FQNEAQ (reference sequence). The CDR3 coding sequence is TGTGCCAGCAGCTTAGAAGTGGGCGACTACGAGCAGTACTTC. Translated: CASSLEVGDYEQYF.

V usage is TRBV3-1 and J usage is TRBJ2-7; TRBD1 aligns across 9 bases. Germline V lookup: CDR1 LGHDT, CDR2 YNNKEL (reference sequence). The CDR3 is 14 amino acids. After removal of 2 bases from V and 11 bases from J, the junction contained 10 bases not matched to a gene. CDR3 nucleotides: TGTGCCAGCAGCCAAACACAGGGGGCGAGCTTGGAGTACTTC. Its translation: CASSQTQGASLEYF.

The V call is TRBV28, the J call TRBJ2-7; 12 bases are shared with TRBD1. The V segment lost 6 bases and the J segment 4 bases; nucleotides outside the gene matches: 13. Per the germline V gene, CDR1 is MDHEN and CDR2 is SYDVKM. This CDR3 has 17 residues. The CDR3 sequence: CASSAGTGGASTYEQYF. For the CDR3, the DNA is TGTGCCAGCAGCGCCGGGACAGGGGGCGCGTCAACATACGAGCAGTACTTC.

The chain combines TRBV29-1 with TRBJ2-5, with D perhaps TRBD2 (5 bases). Trimming left V 5 bases short and J 2 bases short, with 18 bases between. The length of the CDR3 is 15 residues. CDR1 SQVTM and CDR2 ANQGSEA come from the germline V gene. CDR3: CSVSAGAGIQETQYF. In DNA, the CDR3 is TGCAGCGTTTCGGCGGGCGCCGGAATTCAAGAGACCCAGTACTTC.